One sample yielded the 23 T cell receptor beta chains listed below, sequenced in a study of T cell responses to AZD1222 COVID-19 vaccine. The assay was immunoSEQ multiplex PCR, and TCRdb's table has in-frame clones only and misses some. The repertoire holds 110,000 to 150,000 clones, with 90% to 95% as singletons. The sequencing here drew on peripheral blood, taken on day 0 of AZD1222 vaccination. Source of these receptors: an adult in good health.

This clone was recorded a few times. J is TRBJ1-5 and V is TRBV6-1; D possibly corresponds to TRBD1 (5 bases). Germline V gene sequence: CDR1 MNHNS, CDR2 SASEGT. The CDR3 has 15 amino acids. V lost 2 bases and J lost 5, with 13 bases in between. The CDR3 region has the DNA TGTGCCAGCAGTGAATGGTCCAGGGCTGATCAGCCCCAGCATTTT. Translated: CASSEWSRADQPQHF.

In nucleotides, the CDR3 is TGTGCCAGCAGTAACGCCTCCCACTATGGCTACACCTTC. Its protein product is CASSNASHYGYTF. The V and J genes are TRBV12-3 or TRBV12-4 and TRBJ1-2; D gene uncertain. V lost 5 bases, J lost 3 bases, and 10 bases lay in between. CDR3 size: 13 residues.

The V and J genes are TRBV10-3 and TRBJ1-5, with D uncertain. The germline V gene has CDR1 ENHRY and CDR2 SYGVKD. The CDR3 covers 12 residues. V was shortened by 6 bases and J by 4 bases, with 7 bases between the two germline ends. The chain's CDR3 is CAISTDNQPQHF. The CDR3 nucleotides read TGTGCCATCAGCACAGATAATCAGCCCCAGCATTTT.

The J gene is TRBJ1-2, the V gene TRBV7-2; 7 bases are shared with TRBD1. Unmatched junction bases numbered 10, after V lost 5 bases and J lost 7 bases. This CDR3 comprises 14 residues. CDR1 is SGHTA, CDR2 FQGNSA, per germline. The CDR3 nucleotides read TGTGCCAGCAGCCAAATACAGGGGTTGAGTGGCTACACCTTC. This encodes CASSQIQGLSGYTF.

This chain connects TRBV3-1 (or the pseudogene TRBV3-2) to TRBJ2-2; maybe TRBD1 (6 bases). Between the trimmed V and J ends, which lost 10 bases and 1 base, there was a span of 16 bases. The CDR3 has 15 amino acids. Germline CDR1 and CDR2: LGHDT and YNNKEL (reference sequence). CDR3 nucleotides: TGTGCCACCTGCTTGGGCAGGGGGAACACCGGGGAGCTGTTTTTT. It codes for CATCLGRGNTGELFF.

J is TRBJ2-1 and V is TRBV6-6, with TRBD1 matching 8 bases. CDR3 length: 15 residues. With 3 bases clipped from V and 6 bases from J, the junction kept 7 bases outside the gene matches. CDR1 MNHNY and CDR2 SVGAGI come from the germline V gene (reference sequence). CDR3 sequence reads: CASSYRQGAGNEQFF. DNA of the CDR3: TGTGCCAGCAGTTATAGGCAGGGGGCCGGCAATGAGCAGTTCTTC.

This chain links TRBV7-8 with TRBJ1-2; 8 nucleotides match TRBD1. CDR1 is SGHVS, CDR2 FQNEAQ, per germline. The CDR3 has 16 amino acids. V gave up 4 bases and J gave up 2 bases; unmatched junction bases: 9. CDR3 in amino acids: CASSYGTGLANYGYTF. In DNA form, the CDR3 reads TGTGCCAGCAGCTATGGGACAGGCCTCGCAAACTATGGCTACACCTTC. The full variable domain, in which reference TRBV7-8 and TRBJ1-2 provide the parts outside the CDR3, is GAGVSQSPRYKVAKRGQDVALRCDPISGHVSLFWYQQALGQGPEFLTYFQNEAQLDKSGLPSDRFFAERPEGSVSTLKIQRTQQEDSAVYLCASSYGTGLANYGYTFGSGTRLTVV.

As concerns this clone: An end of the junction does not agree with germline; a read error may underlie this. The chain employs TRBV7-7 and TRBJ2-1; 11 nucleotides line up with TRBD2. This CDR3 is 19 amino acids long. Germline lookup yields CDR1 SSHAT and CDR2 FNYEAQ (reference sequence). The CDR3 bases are TGTGCTAGCAGCTTTGGTAGACTAGCGGGGACCTTATCCTACAATGAGCAGTTCTTC. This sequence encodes CASSFGRLAGTLSYNEQFF.

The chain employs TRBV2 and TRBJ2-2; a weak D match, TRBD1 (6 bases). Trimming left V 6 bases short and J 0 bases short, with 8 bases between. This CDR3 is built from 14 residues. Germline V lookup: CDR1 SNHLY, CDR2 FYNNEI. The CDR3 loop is CASRWTANTGELFF. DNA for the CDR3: TGTGCCAGCAGATGGACAGCGAACACCGGGGAGCTGTTTTTT.

CDR3 loop: CASSEASSALSQYF. The CDR3 DNA sequence: TGTGCCAGCAGTGAAGCTAGTTCCGCGCTTAGCCAATACTTC. The rearrangement links TRBV2 to TRBJ2-5, with D hard to call. V gave up 0 bases and J gave up 14 bases, with 19 bases separating them. Per germline, CDR1 SNHLY and CDR2 FYNNEI. CDR3 length equals 14 residues.

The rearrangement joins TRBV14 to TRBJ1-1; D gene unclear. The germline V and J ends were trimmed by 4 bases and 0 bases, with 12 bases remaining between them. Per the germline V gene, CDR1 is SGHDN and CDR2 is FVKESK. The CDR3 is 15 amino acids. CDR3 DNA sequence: TGTGCCAGCAGCCCCTCGGGGATACTGAACACTGAAGCTTTCTTT. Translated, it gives CASSPSGILNTEAFF.

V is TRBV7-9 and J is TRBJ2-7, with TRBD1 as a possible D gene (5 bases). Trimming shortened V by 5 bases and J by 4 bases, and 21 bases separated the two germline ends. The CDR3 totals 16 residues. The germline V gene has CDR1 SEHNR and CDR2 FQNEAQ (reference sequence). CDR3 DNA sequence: TGTGCCAGCAGCAATTCCGGAGCAGCCAGGGTGTACGAGCAGTACTTC. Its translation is CASSNSGAARVYEQYF.

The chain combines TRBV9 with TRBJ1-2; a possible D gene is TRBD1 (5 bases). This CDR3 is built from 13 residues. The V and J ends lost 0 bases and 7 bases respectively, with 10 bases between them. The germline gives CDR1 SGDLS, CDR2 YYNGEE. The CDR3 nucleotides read TGTGCCAGCAGCGTAGACCCAGGGTTTGGCTACACCTTC. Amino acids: CASSVDPGFGYTF.

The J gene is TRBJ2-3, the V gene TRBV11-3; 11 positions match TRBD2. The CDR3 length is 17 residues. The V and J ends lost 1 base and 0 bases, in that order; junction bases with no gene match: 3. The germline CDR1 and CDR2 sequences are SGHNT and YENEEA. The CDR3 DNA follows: TGTGCCAGCAGCTTAGGGACTAGCGGGCTAAGCACAGATACGCAGTATTTT. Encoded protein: CASSLGTSGLSTDTQYF.

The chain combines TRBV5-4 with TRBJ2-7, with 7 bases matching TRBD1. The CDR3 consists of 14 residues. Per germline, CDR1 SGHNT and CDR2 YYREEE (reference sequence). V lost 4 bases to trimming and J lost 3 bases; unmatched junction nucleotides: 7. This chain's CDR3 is CASSKGQTGYEQYF. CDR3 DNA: TGTGCCAGCAGCAAGGGACAGACTGGCTACGAGCAGTACTTC.

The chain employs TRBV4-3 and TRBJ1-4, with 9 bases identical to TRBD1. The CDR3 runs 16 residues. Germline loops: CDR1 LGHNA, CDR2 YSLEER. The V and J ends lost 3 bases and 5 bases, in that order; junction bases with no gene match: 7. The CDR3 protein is CASSQETGTGNEKLFF. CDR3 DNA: TGCGCCAGCAGCCAGGAAACCGGGACAGGGAATGAAAAACTGTTTTTT.

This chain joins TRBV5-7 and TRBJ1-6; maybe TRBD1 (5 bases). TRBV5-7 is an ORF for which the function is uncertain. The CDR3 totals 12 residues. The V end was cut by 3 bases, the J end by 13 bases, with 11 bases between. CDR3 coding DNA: TGTGCCAGCAGCTGTGGACATTGCCCCCTCCACTTT. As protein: CASSCGHCPLHF.

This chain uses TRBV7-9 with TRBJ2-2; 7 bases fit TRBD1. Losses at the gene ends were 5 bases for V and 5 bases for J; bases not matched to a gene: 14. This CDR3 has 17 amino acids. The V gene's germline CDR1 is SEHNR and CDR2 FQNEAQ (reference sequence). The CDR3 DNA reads TGTGCCAGCAGCCTTCCGTCCTACAGGGGTCAGACCGGGGAGCTGTTTTTT. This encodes CASSLPSYRGQTGELFF.

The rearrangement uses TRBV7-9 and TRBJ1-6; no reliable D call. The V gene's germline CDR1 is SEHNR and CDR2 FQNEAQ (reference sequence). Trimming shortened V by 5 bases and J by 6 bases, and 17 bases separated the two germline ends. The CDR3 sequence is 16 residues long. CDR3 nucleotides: TGTGCCAGCAGCCTTGGCACCGGACGGTCTAATTCACCCCTCCACTTT. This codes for CASSLGTGRSNSPLHF.

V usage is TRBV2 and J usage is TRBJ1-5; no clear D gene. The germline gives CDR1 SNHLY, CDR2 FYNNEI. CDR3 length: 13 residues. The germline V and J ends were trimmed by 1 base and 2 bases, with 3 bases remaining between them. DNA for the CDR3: TGTGCCAGCAGTGAAGAGGGCAATCAGCCCCAGCATTTT. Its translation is CASSEEGNQPQHF.

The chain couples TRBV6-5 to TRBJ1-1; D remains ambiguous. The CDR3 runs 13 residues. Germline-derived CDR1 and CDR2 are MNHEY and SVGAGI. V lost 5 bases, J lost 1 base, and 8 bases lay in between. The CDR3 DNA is TGTGCCAGCAGTCTGAGGGAGAACACTGAAGCTTTCTTT. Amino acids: CASSLRENTEAFF.

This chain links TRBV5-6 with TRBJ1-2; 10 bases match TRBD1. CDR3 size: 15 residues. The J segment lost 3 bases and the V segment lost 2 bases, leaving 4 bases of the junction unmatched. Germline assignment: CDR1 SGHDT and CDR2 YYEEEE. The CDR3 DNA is TGTGCCAGCAGCTTATTGGACAGGGGGGACTATGGCTACACCTTC. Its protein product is CASSLLDRGDYGYTF.

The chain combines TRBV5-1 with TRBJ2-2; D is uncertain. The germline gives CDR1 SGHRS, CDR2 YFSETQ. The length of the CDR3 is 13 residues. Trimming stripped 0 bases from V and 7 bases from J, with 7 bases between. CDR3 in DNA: TGCGCCAGCAGCTTGGTCATAGGCGGGGAGCTGTTTTTT. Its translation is CASSLVIGGELFF.